This T cell receptor beta chain was documented in a study of blood T cells in healthy people across ages. As concerns this clonotype: The antigen is undetermined.

Findings and limits, study-wide: Naive CD4+ cell counts and diversity both ran higher in long-lived than in aged donors.

A second PCR, run for about 7 to 11 cycles, used a sample-barcoded 5' primer plus a J-beta primer mix. TCRdb reprocessed the 5' RACE reads with MiXCR, giving one entry per CDR3 protein. Here the sample spans roughly 1,100,000 distinct CDR3 sequences, less than 25% being singletons. The CDR3 is made up of 13 amino acids. Trimming stripped 5 bases from V and 0 bases from J, with 10 bases between. Germline CDR1 is SQVTM and CDR2 is ANQGSEA. Isolating PBMCs gave at least 6.5 million of these cells per sample. The sample was also reused in another study, on T cells of mothers and their children. That study reports: Using the M1S primer, the second PCR added sample barcodes along with 2-4 random nucleotides.

The chain is built from TRBV29-1 and TRBJ1-1, with unresolved D. Source material: blood. The sequence was collected from a girl aged 2 to 9 in good health. CDR3 bases: TGCAGCGTTAAACAGCTATTGAACACTGAAGCTTTCTTT. Translating it yields CSVKQLLNTEAFF.